This is a list of T cell receptor beta chains from one sample in a study of CD8 T cells in Susac syndrome. TCRdb passed the immunoSEQ multiplex PCR reads through MiXCR, listing each CDR3 protein once. The sample lists about 120,000 distinct CDR3 sequences; approximately 96% were seen once. Sequencing input: CD8+ T cells from PBMCs. Source of these receptors: a human donor with Susac syndrome. Both conserved end residues are part of each CDR3. The D gene is left open where the match is weak. A row's size may be missing; if present it is once, few, many or a size class.

once | TRBJ1-2 | TRBD1 | TRBV28 | TGTGCCAGCAGTTTACTCCGACAGGGGGTTACCTATGGCTACACCTTC | CASSLLRQGVTYGYTF
NA | TRBJ2-6 | TRBD1 | TRBV6-1 | TGTGCCAGCAGTGAACGTTGGGCGGGTTACCAGGGGGCTGGGGCCAACGTCCTGACTTTC | CASSERWAGYQGAGANVLTF
NA | TRBJ2-1 | NA | TRBV29-1 | TGCAGCGCGGACTCAAACAATGAGCAGTTCTTC | CSADSNNEQFF
NA | TRBJ1-1 | TRBD1 | TRBV30 | TGTGCCTGGAAAGGACAGGAGAACACTGAAGCTTTCTTT | CAWKGQENTEAFF
NA | TRBJ1-1 | TRBD1 | TRBV14 | TGTGCCAGCAGCCACCGGGACAGGGAAGGGACTGAAGCTTTCTTT | CASSHRDREGTEAFF
NA | TRBJ2-7 | NA | TRBV9 | TGTGCCTCAGGGAGAGGCGAGCAGTACTTC | CASGRGEQYF
NA | TRBJ2-5 | TRBD2 | TRBV27 | TGTGCCAGCAGTTTGACTAGCGGGGGCCTCGGGACCCAGTACTTC | CASSLTSGGLGTQYF
NA | TRBJ1-1 | NA | TRBV29-1 | TGCAGCGTGAAGCGCCAAGGGGGAGGGACTGAAGCTTTCTTT | CSVKRQGGGTEAFF
NA | TRBJ1-1 | NA | TRBV30 | TGTGCCCACAGGCTGCCAGGGAACACTGAAGCTTTCTTT | CAHRLPGNTEAFF
NA | TRBJ2-3 | NA | TRBV27 | TGTGCCAGCAGTTGGGGCACAGATACGCAGTATTTT | CASSWGTDTQYF
NA | TRBJ2-7 | TRBD1 | TRBV12-3/TRBV12-4 | TGTGCCAGCAGAGGACAGGGAGAGCGCGAGCAGTACTTC | CASRGQGEREQYF
NA | TRBJ2-2 | NA | TRBV6-5 | TGTGCCAGTACCGAGAGGGGCCCGGGCACCGGGGAGCTGTTTTTT | CASTERGPGTGELFF
NA | TRBJ2-5 | NA | TRBV6-5 | TGTGCCAGCAGTTACATGGGGGAGACCCAGTACTTC | CASSYMGETQYF
NA | TRBJ2-1 | NA | TRBV29-1 | TGCAGCGCACAGGGTGGGGTTGTCTACAATGAGCAGTTCTTC | CSAQGGVVYNEQFF
NA | TRBJ2-7 | NA | TRBV7-2 | TGTGCCAGCAGCTTTTCTATGTACGAGCAGTACTTC | CASSFSMYEQYF
NA | TRBJ2-1 | NA | TRBV6-4 | TGTGCCAGCAGTGTCAACAGCAACAATGAGCAGTTCTTC | CASSVNSNNEQFF
once | TRBJ2-5 | NA | TRBV29-1 | TGCAGCGTTGGCTGGGAGCTAGCATGGGAGACCCAGTACTTC | CSVGWELAWETQYF
NA | TRBJ1-4 | TRBD1 | TRBV27 | TGTGCCAGCAGTCCCCACAGGGGCGCTGAAAAACTGTTTTTT | CASSPHRGAEKLFF
NA | TRBJ1-1 | NA | TRBV29-1 | TGCAGCGTACAGGTGGGTGAAACTGAAGCTTTCTTT | CSVQVGETEAFF
NA | TRBJ1-1 | TRBD1 | TRBV4-2 | TGTGCCAGCAGCCTTCGCCCGGGACAGGGGATGAACACTGAAGCTTTCTTT | CASSLRPGQGMNTEAFF
NA | TRBJ1-1 | NA | TRBV29-1 | TGCAGCGTTGATGATACAGGGTTGAACACTGAAGCTTTCTTT | CSVDDTGLNTEAFF
NA | TRBJ2-7 | NA | TRBV3-1 | TGTGCCAGCAGCCAAGGCGCCGGCGAGCAGTACTTC | CASSQGAGEQYF
NA | TRBJ2-4 | TRBD1 | TRBV13 | TGTGCCAGCAGCTCCGGACAGGGGATAGTAGGGAACATTCAGTACTTC | CASSSGQGIVGNIQYF
NA | TRBJ1-5 | NA | TRBV7-9 | TGTGCCAGCAGCTTAGGTTGGGGGCAGAAGCCTCAGCCCCAGCATTTT | CASSLGWGQKPQPQHF
NA | TRBJ2-7 | TRBD1 | TRBV7-9 | TGTGCCAGCAGCCAGGACAGGGGATGGCAGTACTTC | CASSQDRGWQYF
NA | TRBJ2-2 | NA | TRBV7-9 | TGTGCCAGCAGTCAGAGACAGGTGAACACCGGGGAGCTGTTTTTT | CASSQRQVNTGELFF
NA | TRBJ2-2 | NA | TRBV30 | TGTGCCTGGACTTCGTCCGGGAACACCGGGGAGCTGTTTTTT | CAWTSSGNTGELFF
NA | TRBJ1-1 | NA | TRBV11-2 | TGTGCCAGCAGCTTATCCGACAGGACCGAAGCTTTCTTT | CASSLSDRTEAFF
NA | TRBJ2-4 | NA | TRBV5-1 | TGCGCCAGCAGCCCATGGGAGGAAGCCAAAAACATTCAGTACTTC | CASSPWEEAKNIQYF
NA | TRBJ2-1 | TRBD2 | TRBV5-6 | TGTGCCAGCAGCTTGGAACTAGCGGAGCCCCTTAATGAGCAGTTCTTC | CASSLELAEPLNEQFF
NA | TRBJ2-7 | TRBD1 | TRBV20-1 | TGCAGTGCTAGAGGGGAAGGGACAGACCACGAGCAGTACTTC | CSARGEGTDHEQYF
NA | TRBJ1-6 | NA | TRBV4-1 | TGCGCCAGCAGCCAAGAGCCAGGGGATAATTCACCCCTCCACTTT | CASSQEPGDNSPLHF
NA | TRBJ1-6 | NA | TRBV5-5 | TGTGCCAGCAGCTTGGGTGGTTCACCCCTCCACTTT | CASSLGGSPLHF
NA | TRBJ1-5 | NA | TRBV4-2 | TGTGCCAGCAGCTCAGGAGGGGTATCAGAACAGCCCCAGCATTTT | CASSSGGVSEQPQHF
NA | TRBJ1-1 | NA | TRBV7-2 | TGTGCCAGCAGCTTAGTCACGGGGGCGGTTGCCGCTGAAGCTTTCTTT | CASSLVTGAVAAEAFF
NA | TRBJ1-6 | NA | TRBV5-1 | TGCGCCAGCAGCTTGGGGGGAAGGACAGTGCGGGATTCACCCCTCCACTTT | CASSLGGRTVRDSPLHF
NA | TRBJ1-4 | TRBD1 | TRBV3-1 | TGTGCCAGCAGCCTCGTCCGGGACAGCCATGAAAAACTGTTTTTT | CASSLVRDSHEKLFF
NA | TRBJ1-3 | NA | TRBV5-6 | TGTGCCAGCAGCTTGGAACCGGGGGTCTCTGGAAACACCATATATTTT | CASSLEPGVSGNTIYF
NA | TRBJ2-1 | NA | TRBV30 | TGTGCCTGGAGTGGTGGGAGAGGCAATGAGCAGTTCTTC | CAWSGGRGNEQFF
NA | TRBJ2-5 | NA | TRBV5-4 | TGTGCCAGCAGCTTGGGACCCAAAGAGACCCAGTACTTC | CASSLGPKETQYF
NA | TRBJ2-7 | TRBD2 | TRBV5-1 | TGCGCCAGCCGCTGGGAGGGAAGCTCCTACGAGCAGTACTTC | CASRWEGSSYEQYF
NA | TRBJ1-1 | TRBD1 | TRBV7-9 | TGTGCCAGCAGCTTACCCTGGACAGGTGAAGCTTTCTTT | CASSLPWTGEAFF
NA | TRBJ1-2 | NA | TRBV7-6 | TGTGCCAGCAGCTTAGAACAGGGACATGGCTACACCTTC | CASSLEQGHGYTF
once | TRBJ1-1 | NA | TRBV3-1 | TGTGCCAGCAGCCAGACAGAGCCCGCTGAAGCTTTCTTT | CASSQTEPAEAFF
NA | TRBJ2-3 | NA | TRBV12-3/TRBV12-4 | TGTGCCAGCAGCCCCCTGGCCGGGACACAGAAACTTAGCACAGATACGCAGTATTTT | CASSPLAGTQKLSTDTQYF
NA | TRBJ2-1 | NA | TRBV6-6 | TGTGCCAGCAGTTACGACAATGAGCAGTTCTTC | CASSYDNEQFF
few | TRBJ1-2 | TRBD1 | TRBV18 | TGTGCCAGCTCACCAGGGACAGGGTATGGCTACACCTTC | CASSPGTGYGYTF
NA | TRBJ1-5 | NA | TRBV15 | TGTGCCACCAGCACCAGGGCCCAATCCTCCTCGGGCAATCAGCCCCAGCATTTT | CATSTRAQSSSGNQPQHF
few | TRBJ2-2 | NA | TRBV29-1 | TGCAGCGTTGAATTGGACACCGGGGAGCTGTTTTTT | CSVELDTGELFF
NA | TRBJ2-6 | NA | TRBV15 | TGTGCCACCAGCTCTCACAGGTCTGGGGCCAACGTCCTGACTTTC | CATSSHRSGANVLTF
NA | TRBJ2-3 | TRBD2 | TRBV7-3 | TGTGCCAGCAGCCGTAGCGGGAGTTTCACAGATACGCAGTATTTT | CASSRSGSFTDTQYF
NA | TRBJ2-7 | TRBD1 | TRBV5-1 | TGCGCCAGCAGCTTCAGTAGCGGACAGGGGTCCCACGAGCAGTACTTC | CASSFSSGQGSHEQYF
NA | TRBJ1-2 | NA | TRBV27 | TGTGCCAGCAGTTTATCATCCAAATGGGTTTATGGCTACACCTTC | CASSLSSKWVYGYTF
NA | TRBJ1-1 | NA | TRBV4-1 | TGCGCCAGCAGCCAAGACGGCGGGGATGAAGCTTTCTTT | CASSQDGGDEAFF
NA | TRBJ1-1 | NA | TRBV7-9 | TGTGCCAGCAGCTTTTGGCAGGGTGAAGCTTTCTTT | CASSFWQGEAFF
few | TRBJ1-6 | NA | TRBV27 | TGTGCCAGCAGTCTTGGGGCTTCACCCCTCCACTTT | CASSLGASPLHF
once | TRBJ2-1 | NA | TRBV5-6 | TGTGCCAGCAGCCGCGGCTCTACAGACAATGAGCAGTTCTTC | CASSRGSTDNEQFF
NA | TRBJ2-5 | NA | TRBV4-2 | TGTGCCAGCAGCCAAGACGGGAAGGGCACTCAAGAGACCCAGTACTTC | CASSQDGKGTQETQYF